What follows is one T cell receptor beta chain and its context. The data were taken from a study of radiation and T cells in renal cell carcinoma. The time point here: blood 4 weeks post-SBRT, at nephrectomy. Treatment meaning: 15 Gy SBRT to primary tumor, nephrectomy 4 weeks later. Sequencing was performed with immunoSEQ multiplex PCR; in TCRdb, only in-frame clones are kept and a portion is missing. The data hold around 95,000 clones, with roughly 88% observed a single time. The material sequenced was blood, taken from a patient whose treatment included radiotherapy and nephrectomy. The TCR was taken from a man aged 55 to 69 with renal cell carcinoma.

Here the CDR3 reads CASSEMGLAASTDTQYF. The DNA of the CDR3 is TGTGCCAGCAGTGAAATGGGTCTAGCGGCTAGCACAGATACGCAGTATTTT. This chain joins TRBV2 and TRBJ2-3, with TRBD2 matching 7 bases. The CDR3 runs 17 residues. V lost 2 bases to trimming and J lost 0 bases; unmatched junction nucleotides: 8. Germline V gene lookup returns CDR1 SNHLY and CDR2 FYNNEI.